This paragraph reports one TCR beta chain. The entry originates in a study of CD8 T cells in Susac syndrome. Reverse transcription of about 0.45 to 1 ug RNA was performed with random hexamers. Amplification of TCR beta CDR3 across 54 Vbeta and 13 Jbeta was performed with immunoSEQ multiplex PCR. TCRdb recomputed calls from the immunoSEQ multiplex PCR reads with MiXCR, one row per CDR3 protein. This table holds 200,000 or so distinct CDR3 sequences, more than 90% found once. CD8+ and CD4+ blood T cells underwent TCR beta sequencing. The multiple sclerosis control cohort comprised treatment-naive individuals presenting with stable or active relapsing-remitting disease. The length of the CDR3 is 15 residues. In germline, CDR1 is LGHDT, CDR2 YNNKEL (reference sequence). V trimming: 4 bases; J trimming: 6 bases; junction bases outside the gene matches: 7.

The sequencing sample was made of CD4+ T cells from PBMCs. This TCR was recovered from a human donor with multiple sclerosis. This chain uses TRBV3-1 with TRBJ2-1; 9 bases are shared with TRBD2. The CDR3 region has the DNA TGTGCCAGCAGCCGGGTTAGCGGGAGTCCCAATGAGCAGTTCTTC. Its translation is CASSRVSGSPNEQFF.